This T cell receptor (beta chain) was recovered during a study of blood T cell repertoires in COVID-19. In the study overall: PBMCs, B-cell-depleted T cells, or T cells were the source of the cDNA or gDNA that made up the material.

The CDR3 totals 15 residues. V was trimmed by 1 base and J by 7 bases, leaving 19 bases between them. Germline-derived CDR1 and CDR2 are GTSNPN and SVGIG (reference sequence). Data came from immunoSEQ multiplex PCR; TCRdb stores just in-frame clones and leaves some out. The sample gives fewer than 350,000 clones, around 84% of which show up once; 1.5% to 2% is in the top ten. Clinical history reported by participants formed the basis on which cohorts were assigned. Material for sequencing was PBMCs or T cells enriched from blood (not recorded which). This chain links TRBV30 with TRBJ1-1, with D possibly TRBD1 on 5 matching bases. The receptor's source is a woman between 25 and 40 years old who had been exposed to COVID-19. The CDR3 DNA reads TGTGCCTGGAGTGCCTTACCCGACAGAGCCGTTGAAGCTTTCTTT. Protein: CAWSALPDRAVEAFF.